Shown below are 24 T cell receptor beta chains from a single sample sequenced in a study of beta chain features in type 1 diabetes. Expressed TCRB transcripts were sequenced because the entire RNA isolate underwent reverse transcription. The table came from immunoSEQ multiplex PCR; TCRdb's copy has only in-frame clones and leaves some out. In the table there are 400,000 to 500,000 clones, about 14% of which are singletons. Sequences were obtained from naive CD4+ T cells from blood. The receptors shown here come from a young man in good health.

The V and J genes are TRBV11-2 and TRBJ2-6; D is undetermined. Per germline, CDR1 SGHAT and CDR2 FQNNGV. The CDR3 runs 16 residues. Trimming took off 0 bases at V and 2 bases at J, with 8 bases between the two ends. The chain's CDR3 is CASSLEGSPGANVLTF. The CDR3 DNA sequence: TGTGCCAGCAGCTTAGAAGGCAGTCCTGGGGCCAACGTCCTGACTTTC.

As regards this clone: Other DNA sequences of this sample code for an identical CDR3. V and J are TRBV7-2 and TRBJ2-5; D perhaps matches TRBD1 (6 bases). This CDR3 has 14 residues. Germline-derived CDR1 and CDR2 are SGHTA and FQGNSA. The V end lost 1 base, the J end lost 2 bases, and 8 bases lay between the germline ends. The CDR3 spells CASSLVGGQETQYF. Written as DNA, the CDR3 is TGTGCCAGCAGCTTAGTAGGGGGTCAAGAGACCCAGTACTTC.

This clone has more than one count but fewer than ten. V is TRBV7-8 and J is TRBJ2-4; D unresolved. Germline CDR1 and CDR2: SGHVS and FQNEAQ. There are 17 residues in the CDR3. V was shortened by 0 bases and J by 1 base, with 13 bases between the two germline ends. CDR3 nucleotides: TGTGCCAGCAGCTTAGCGGTCGTGGGTCGGGCCAAAAACATTCAGTACTTC. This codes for CASSLAVVGRAKNIQYF.

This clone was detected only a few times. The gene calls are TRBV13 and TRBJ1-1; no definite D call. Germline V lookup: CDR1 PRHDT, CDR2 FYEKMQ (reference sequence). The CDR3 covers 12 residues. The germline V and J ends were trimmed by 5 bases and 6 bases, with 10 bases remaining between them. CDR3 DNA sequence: TGTGCCAGCAGCCGGAAAAGAGCTGAAGCTTTCTTT. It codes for CASSRKRAEAFF.

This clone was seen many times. CDR3 in amino acids: CASSWRQELFF. The CDR3, as DNA: TGTGCCAGCAGCTGGAGACAAGAGCTGTTTTTT. V is TRBV7-9 and J is TRBJ2-2, with D hard to call. The CDR3 extends over 11 amino acids. Between the trimmed V and J ends, which lost 4 bases and 11 bases, there was a span of 8 bases. Germline assignment: CDR1 SEHNR and CDR2 FQNEAQ (reference sequence).

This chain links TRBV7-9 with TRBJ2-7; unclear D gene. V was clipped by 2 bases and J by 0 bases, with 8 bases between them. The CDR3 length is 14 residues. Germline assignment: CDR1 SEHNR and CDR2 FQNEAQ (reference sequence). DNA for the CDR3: TGTGCCAGCAGCTTAACTTCGGCCTCCTACGAGCAGTACGTC. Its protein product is CASSLTSASYEQYV.

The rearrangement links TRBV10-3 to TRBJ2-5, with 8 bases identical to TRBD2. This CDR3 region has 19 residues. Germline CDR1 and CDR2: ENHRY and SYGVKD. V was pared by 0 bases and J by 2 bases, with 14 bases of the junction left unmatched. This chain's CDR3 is CAISESVLNGRAVQETQYF. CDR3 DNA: TGTGCCATCAGTGAGTCTGTTCTTAACGGGAGGGCCGTACAAGAGACCCAGTACTTC.

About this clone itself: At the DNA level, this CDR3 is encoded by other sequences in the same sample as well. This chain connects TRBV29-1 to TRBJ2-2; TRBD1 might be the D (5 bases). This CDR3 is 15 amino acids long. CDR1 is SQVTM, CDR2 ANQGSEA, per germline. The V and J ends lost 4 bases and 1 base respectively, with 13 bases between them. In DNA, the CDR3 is TGCAGCGTTGTGCTGTCCAGGGAGAACACCGGGGAGCTGTTTTTT. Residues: CSVVLSRENTGELFF.

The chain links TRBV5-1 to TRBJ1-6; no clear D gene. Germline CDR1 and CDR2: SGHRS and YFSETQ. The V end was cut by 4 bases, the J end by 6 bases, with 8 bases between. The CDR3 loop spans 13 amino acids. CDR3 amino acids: CASSKDGNSPLHF. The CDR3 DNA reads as TGCGCCAGCAGCAAGGATGGTAATTCACCCCTCCACTTT.

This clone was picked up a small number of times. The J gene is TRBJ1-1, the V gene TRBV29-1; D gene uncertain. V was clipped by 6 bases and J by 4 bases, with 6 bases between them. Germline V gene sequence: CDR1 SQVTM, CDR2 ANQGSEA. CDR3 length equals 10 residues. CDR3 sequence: CSVAVTEAFF. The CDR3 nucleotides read TGCAGCGTCGCTGTCACTGAAGCTTTCTTT.

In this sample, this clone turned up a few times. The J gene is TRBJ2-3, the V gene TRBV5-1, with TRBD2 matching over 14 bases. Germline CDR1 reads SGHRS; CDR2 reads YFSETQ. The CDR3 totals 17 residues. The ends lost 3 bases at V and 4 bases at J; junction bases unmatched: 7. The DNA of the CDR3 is TGCGCCAGCAGCTCCGGGACTAGCGGGAGAAGGGCAGATACGCAGTATTTT. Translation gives CASSSGTSGRRADTQYF.

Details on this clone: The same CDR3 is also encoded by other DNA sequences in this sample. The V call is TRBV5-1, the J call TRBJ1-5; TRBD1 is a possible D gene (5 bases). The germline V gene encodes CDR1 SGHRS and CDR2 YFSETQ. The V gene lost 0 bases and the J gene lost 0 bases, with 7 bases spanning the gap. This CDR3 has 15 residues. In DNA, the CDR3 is TGCGCCAGCAGCTTGGAGGGGTATAGCAATCAGCCCCAGCATTTT. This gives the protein CASSLEGYSNQPQHF.

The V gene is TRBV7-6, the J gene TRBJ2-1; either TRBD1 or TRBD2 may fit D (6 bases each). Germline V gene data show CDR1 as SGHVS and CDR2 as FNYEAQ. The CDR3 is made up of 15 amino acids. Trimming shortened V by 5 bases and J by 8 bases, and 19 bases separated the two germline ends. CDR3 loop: CASSRLGGLRDEQFF. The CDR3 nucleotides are TGTGCCAGCAGCCGGTTAGGGGGGCTGAGGGATGAGCAGTTCTTC.

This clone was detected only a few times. CDR3 nucleotides: TGTGCCAGCAGGACCGGGACTAGCGGGGGAAGGGAGCAGTTCTTC. Encoded protein: CASRTGTSGGREQFF. The J gene is TRBJ2-1, the V gene TRBV2, with 14 bases matching TRBD2. V lost 6 bases and J lost 10; bases outside the gene matches: 8. The CDR3 length is 15 residues. Germline V lookup: CDR1 SNHLY, CDR2 FYNNEI.

DNA of the CDR3: TGTGCCAGCAGCTTGGGTAGTGCGGGCATCCAAGAGACCCAGTACTTC. Protein sequence: CASSLGSAGIQETQYF. The chain combines TRBV7-2 with TRBJ2-5; a possible D gene is TRBD2 (5 bases). In germline, CDR1 is SGHTA, CDR2 FQGNSA. With 3 bases removed from V and 1 base from J, the gap between germline ends came to 15 bases. The CDR3 consists of 16 residues.

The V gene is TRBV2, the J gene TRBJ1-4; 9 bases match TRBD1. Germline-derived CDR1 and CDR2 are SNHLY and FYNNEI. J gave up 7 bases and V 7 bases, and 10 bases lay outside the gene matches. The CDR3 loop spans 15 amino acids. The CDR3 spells CASIEQGQGSEKLFF. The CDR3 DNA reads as TGTGCCAGCATCGAACAGGGACAGGGTAGTGAAAAACTGTTTTTT.

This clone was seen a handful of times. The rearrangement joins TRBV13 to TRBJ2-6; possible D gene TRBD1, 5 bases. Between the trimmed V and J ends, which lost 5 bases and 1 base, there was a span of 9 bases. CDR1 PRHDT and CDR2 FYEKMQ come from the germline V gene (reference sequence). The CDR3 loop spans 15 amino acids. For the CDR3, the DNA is TGTGCCAGCAGCATCCGACAGTCTGGGGCCAACGTCCTGACTTTC. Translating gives CASSIRQSGANVLTF.

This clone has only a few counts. The CDR3 nucleotides are TGTGCCAGCAGCTTACGGCCCCGGACTAGCGGGAGGGTAGATTCCTACAATGAGCAGTTCTTC. Encoded protein: CASSLRPRTSGRVDSYNEQFF. This chain links TRBV7-3 with TRBJ2-1; 15 bases agree with TRBD2. After removal of 2 bases from V and 1 base from J, the junction contained 12 bases not matched to a gene. CDR1 and CDR2 from the germline V gene are SGHTA and FQGTGA. The CDR3 loop spans 21 amino acids.

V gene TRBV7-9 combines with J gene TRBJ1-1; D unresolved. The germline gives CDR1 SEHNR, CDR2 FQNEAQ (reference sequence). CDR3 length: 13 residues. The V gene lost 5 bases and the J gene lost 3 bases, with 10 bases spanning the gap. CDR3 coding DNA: TGTGCCAGCAGCCCTGGACGGGACACTGAAGCTTTCTTT. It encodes CASSPGRDTEAFF.

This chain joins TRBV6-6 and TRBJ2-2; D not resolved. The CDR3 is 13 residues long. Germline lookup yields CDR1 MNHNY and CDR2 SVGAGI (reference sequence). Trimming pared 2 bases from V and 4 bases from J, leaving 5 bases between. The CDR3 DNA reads TGTGCCAGCAGTTACCAGTCCACCGGGGAGCTGTTTTTT. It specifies CASSYQSTGELFF.

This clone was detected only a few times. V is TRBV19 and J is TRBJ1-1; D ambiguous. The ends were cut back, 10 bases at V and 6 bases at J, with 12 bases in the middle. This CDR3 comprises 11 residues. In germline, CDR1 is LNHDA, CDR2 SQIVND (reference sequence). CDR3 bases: TGTGCCACTAGAAGTCGGCCTGAAGCTTTCTTT. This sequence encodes CATRSRPEAFF.

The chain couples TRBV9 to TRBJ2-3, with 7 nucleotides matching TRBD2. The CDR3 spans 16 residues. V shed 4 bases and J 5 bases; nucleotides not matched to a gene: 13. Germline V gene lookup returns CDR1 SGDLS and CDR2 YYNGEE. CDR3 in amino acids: CASSTLGGSRGDTQYF. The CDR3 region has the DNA TGTGCCAGCAGCACCCTAGGCGGGAGCCGAGGAGATACGCAGTATTTT. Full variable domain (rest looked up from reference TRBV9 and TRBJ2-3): DSGVTQTPKHLITATGQRVTLRCSPRSGDLSVYWYQQSLDQGLQFLIQYYNGEERAKGNILERFSAQQFPDLHSELNLSSLELGDSALYFCASSTLGGSRGDTQYFGPGTRLTVL.

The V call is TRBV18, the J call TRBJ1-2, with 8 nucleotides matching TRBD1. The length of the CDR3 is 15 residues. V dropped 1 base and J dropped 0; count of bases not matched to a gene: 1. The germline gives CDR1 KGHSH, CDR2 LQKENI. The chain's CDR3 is CASSPLQGANYGYTF. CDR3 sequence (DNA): TGTGCCAGCTCACCACTACAGGGGGCTAACTATGGCTACACCTTC.

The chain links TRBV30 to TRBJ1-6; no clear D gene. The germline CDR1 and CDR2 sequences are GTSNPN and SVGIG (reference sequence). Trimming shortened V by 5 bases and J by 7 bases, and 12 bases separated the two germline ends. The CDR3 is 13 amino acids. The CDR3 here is CAWSRTGNSPLHF. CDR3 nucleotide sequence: TGTGCCTGGTCCAGGACGGGCAATTCACCCCTCCACTTT.